This TCR beta chain comes out of a study of CD8+ T cells in alopecia areata. Turning to this clone: Its cognate antigen is unknown.

Sequencing templates came from extracted RNA that was reverse transcribed into cDNA. TCRdb's copy holds only in-frame clones and misses some; the assay was immunoSEQ multiplex PCR. The sample lists roughly 190,000 clones; roughly 60% were seen once. V lost 3 bases, J lost 0 bases, and 11 bases lay in between. Germline lookup yields CDR1 LNHNV and CDR2 YYDKDF (reference sequence). This CDR3 has 15 residues. The study, taken as a whole, reports: Tofacitinib significantly lowered scalp clonality and expanded CD8+ clones among the top 100. In scalp and blood, many expanded lesional clones persisted during tofacitinib. Although TCR sharing was seen in mice, sharing across patients was less clear, possibly for HLA-related reasons. It was lesional scalp, especially alopecia totalis/universalis, that showed higher clonality than normal scalp.

Treatment reported: oral pan-JAK inhibitor, 5-10 mg twice daily. This chain links TRBV15 with TRBJ1-2; D is unclear. The sample consisted of CD4+ T cells sorted from blood, taken at week 24, from a patient treated with tofacitinib. The clonotype originates from a human donor with alopecia areata. This chain's CDR3 is CATSRDSRANYGYTF. The CDR3, as DNA: TGTGCCACCAGCAGGGACTCCCGGGCTAACTATGGCTACACCTTC.